The 24 T cell receptor beta chains listed next were all sequenced from one sample in a study of T-cell reconstitution after alpha-beta-depleted transplantation in children. The library targeted TCRbeta and was prepared with unique molecular identifiers. MiXCR was run by TCRdb on the PCR reads, yielding one entry per CDR3 protein. The table records 200,000 to 300,000 distinct CDR3 sequences, roughly 25% of them present only once. This material consisted of PBMCs, taken before TCRalphabeta/CD19-depleted stem cell transplant. These TCRs come from a girl aged 2-10 years with Fanconi anemia, due to receive a stem cell transplant.

The gene calls are TRBV4-2 and TRBJ2-7, with D possibly TRBD2 on 7 matching bases. Germline CDR1 is LGHNA and CDR2 is YNFKEQ. V lost 4 bases and J lost 3, with 19 bases in between. The CDR3 is 16 amino acids. CDR3 sequence: CASSLNLRGAGYEQYF. The CDR3, as DNA: TGTGCCAGCAGCCTGAACCTACGGGGGGCCGGCTACGAGCAGTACTTC.

V and J are TRBV7-3 and TRBJ2-1, with 9 bases that match TRBD1. The trim removed 2 bases at V and 7 bases at J, leaving 9 bases unmatched. The germline V gene encodes CDR1 SGHTA and CDR2 FQGTGA. The CDR3 covers 16 residues. CDR3 in amino acids: CASSLGSGTGLNEQFF. The DNA for the CDR3 is TGTGCCAGCAGCTTAGGTAGTGGGACAGGGTTAAATGAGCAGTTCTTC.

The chain combines TRBV6-1 with TRBJ2-4, with a weak D call TRBD1 (6 bases). This CDR3 spans 15 amino acids. Deletions cut 5 bases from V and 1 base from J, with 12 bases between. In germline, CDR1 is MNHNS, CDR2 SASEGT. The CDR3 region is CASSTTGWAKNIQYF. CDR3 nucleotides: TGTGCCAGCAGTACCACAGGGTGGGCCAAAAACATTCAGTACTTC.

This clonotype was found many times. This chain links TRBV10-3 with TRBJ1-5; no definite D call. Germline V gene lookup returns CDR1 ENHRY and CDR2 SYGVKD. Trimming removed 0 bases at V and 3 bases at J, with 12 bases between. The CDR3 has 16 amino acids. CDR3 protein: CAISESLLSTNQPQHF. The CDR3 region has the DNA TGTGCCATCAGTGAGTCCCTCCTGAGCACCAATCAGCCCCAGCATTTT.

This clonotype was counted ten times or more. The rearrangement links TRBV4-2 to TRBJ2-1, with a tentative D call TRBD2 (6 bases). Per the germline V gene, CDR1 is LGHNA and CDR2 is YNFKEQ. The germline V and J ends were trimmed by 4 bases and 9 bases, with 19 bases remaining between them. CDR3 length: 15 residues. The DNA of the CDR3 is TGTGCCAGCAGCCCACCGGGACTGGGTCGGCCTGAGCAGTTCTTC. Encoded protein: CASSPPGLGRPEQFF.

This clonotype showed up just a few times. The chain employs TRBV5-1 and TRBJ2-7, with 9 nucleotides matching TRBD2. Germline assignment: CDR1 SGHRS and CDR2 YFSETQ. This CDR3 is 15 amino acids long. After removal of 1 base from V and 5 bases from J, the junction contained 7 bases not matched to a gene. The CDR3 DNA reads as TGCGCCAGCAGCTTGATTCTGGGACTAGCTAACGAGCAGTACTTC. Its protein is CASSLILGLANEQYF.

This chain links TRBV29-1 with TRBJ1-1; D not resolved. V was clipped by 5 bases and J by 6 bases, with 19 bases between them. The germline gives CDR1 SQVTM, CDR2 ANQGSEA. The CDR3 is 14 amino acids. The CDR3 reads CSVIGIALQAEAFF. The CDR3 DNA reads as TGCAGCGTTATCGGTATTGCCCTGCAGGCTGAAGCTTTCTTT.

V and J are TRBV6-2 or TRBV6-3 and TRBJ2-7; 8 bases map to TRBD2. The CDR3 sequence is 14 residues long. V lost 8 bases and J lost 2; bases outside the gene matches: 8. Germline CDR1 and CDR2: MNHEY and SVGEGT. Here the CDR3 reads CASGRGGATYEQYF. The CDR3 nucleotides read TGTGCCAGCGGTCGGGGGGGAGCTACCTACGAGCAGTACTTC.

The chain is built from TRBV6-5 and TRBJ2-7; D is uncertain. There are 15 residues in the CDR3. CDR1 and CDR2 from the germline V gene are MNHEY and SVGAGI. With 0 bases removed from V and 6 bases from J, the gap between germline ends came to 15 bases. CDR3 region: CASSYSVAGVLEQYF. The CDR3 DNA is TGTGCCAGCAGTTACTCGGTCGCAGGAGTACTCGAGCAGTACTTC.

The rearrangement joins TRBV18 to TRBJ1-4; a weak D match, TRBD1 (5 bases). V was pared by 3 bases and J by 8 bases, with 19 bases between. Germline V lookup: CDR1 KGHSH, CDR2 LQKENI. CDR3 length: 16 amino acids. The CDR3 sequence is CASSPINAGGTEKLFF. CDR3 DNA: TGTGCCAGCTCACCCATCAATGCAGGTGGGACGGAAAAACTGTTTTTT.

This clonotype has a handful of counts. The chain links TRBV29-1 to TRBJ2-7; 10 nucleotides align to TRBD2. CDR3 length: 13 residues. Germline CDR1 is SQVTM and CDR2 is ANQGSEA. V lost 6 bases and J lost 3; bases outside the gene matches: 5. CDR3 sequence: CSVAGTSDYEQYF. The CDR3 region has the DNA TGCAGCGTCGCCGGGACTAGCGACTACGAGCAGTACTTC.

The V call is TRBV5-1, the J call TRBJ2-7, with TRBD2 as a possible D gene (6 bases). Germline-derived CDR1 and CDR2 are SGHRS and YFSETQ. The CDR3 has 15 amino acids. V lost 4 bases to trimming and J lost 0 bases, with 14 bases between them. This CDR3 reads CASSGGTGSSYEQYF. The CDR3 DNA sequence: TGCGCCAGCAGCGGCGGGACGGGTAGCTCCTACGAGCAGTACTTC.

The V call is TRBV20-1, the J call TRBJ2-5, with D tentatively TRBD2 (5 bases). Germline-derived CDR1 and CDR2 are DFQATT and SNEGSKA (reference sequence). This CDR3 region has 14 residues. V shed 4 bases and J shed 5 bases, with 17 bases lying between them. CDR3 loop: CSATDGLILETQYF. The CDR3 nucleotides are TGCAGTGCTACCGATGGACTCATTCTTGAGACCCAGTACTTC.

This clonotype was counted many times. CDR3 loop: CASSQDSGILYNEQFF. CDR3 in DNA: TGTGCCAGCAGCCAAGATAGCGGGATATTGTACAATGAGCAGTTCTTC. The chain employs TRBV4-2 and TRBJ2-1, with 8 nucleotides matching TRBD2. This CDR3 contains 16 residues. J lost 4 bases, V lost 0 bases, and 5 bases had no gene match. Per germline, CDR1 LGHNA and CDR2 YNFKEQ.

This sequence joins TRBV28 and TRBJ2-7; 7 nucleotides agree with TRBD1. CDR1 MDHEN and CDR2 SYDVKM come from the germline V gene. There are 16 residues in the CDR3. Losses at the gene ends were 3 bases for V and 3 bases for J; bases not matched to a gene: 11. DNA for the CDR3: TGTGCCAGCAGTTTCCAGCAGGTCGCAGGGGGCTACGAGCAGTACTTC. It codes for CASSFQQVAGGYEQYF. Together with reference TRBV28 and TRBJ2-7, the CDR3 gives the full variable domain: DVKVTQSSRYLVKRTGEKVFLECVQDMDHENMFWYRQDPGLGLRLIYFSYDVKMKEKGDIPEGYSVSREKKERFSLILESASTNQTSMYLCASSFQQVAGGYEQYFGPGTRLTVT.

This clonotype was recorded at least ten times. The chain employs TRBV20-1 and TRBJ2-1, with TRBD2 matching over 7 bases. This CDR3 has 13 residues. The trim removed 6 bases at V and 4 bases at J, leaving 6 bases unmatched. The V gene's germline CDR1 is DFQATT and CDR2 SNEGSKA (reference sequence). CDR3 sequence (DNA): TGCAGTGCGATTGGCGGGAGATACAATGAGCAGTTCTTC. Protein: CSAIGGRYNEQFF.

This clonotype was counted many times. The chain recombines TRBV29-1 with TRBJ2-7; D is perhaps TRBD1 or TRBD2 (5 bases each). CDR3 length: 13 amino acids. V gave up 7 bases and J gave up 0 bases, with 13 bases separating them. CDR1 SQVTM and CDR2 ANQGSEA come from the germline V gene. Here the CDR3 DNA reads TGCAGCGGCCGGGACGTAGACTCCTACGAGCAGTACTTC. Translation: CSGRDVDSYEQYF.

The CDR3 is CSARGSYSYEQYF. CDR3 nucleotides: TGCAGTGCTAGGGGCAGTTACTCCTACGAGCAGTACTTC. The J gene is TRBJ2-7, the V gene TRBV20-1; no firm D call. The V end lost 3 bases, the J end lost 0 bases, and 9 bases lay between the germline ends. Per germline, CDR1 DFQATT and CDR2 SNEGSKA (reference sequence). The CDR3 contains 13 residues.

In the case of this clonotype: One end of the junction fails to match germline, which may point to a read error. CDR3 residues: CGAPLLGQPQHF. The DNA for the CDR3 is TGCGGTGCTCCCCTCTTAGGGCAGCCCCAGCATTTT. The V and J genes are TRBV20-1 and TRBJ1-5; D is unclear. From germline, CDR1 is DFQATT and CDR2 SNEGSKA (reference sequence). The CDR3 loop spans 12 amino acids.

This clonotype was detected many times. The V call is TRBV4-2, the J call TRBJ2-2, with D perhaps matching TRBD1 (6 bases). The length of the CDR3 is 15 residues. Trimming pared 2 bases from V and 6 bases from J, leaving 13 bases between. The germline gives CDR1 LGHNA, CDR2 YNFKEQ. The CDR3: CASSQFHRVAGELFF. CDR3 DNA: TGTGCCAGCAGCCAATTTCACAGGGTCGCCGGGGAGCTGTTTTTT.

This clonotype was counted at least ten times. This chain joins TRBV29-1 and TRBJ2-1; D is ambiguous. Germline CDR1 SQVTM, CDR2 ANQGSEA. There are 14 residues in the CDR3. V gave up 1 base and J gave up 2 bases, with 9 bases separating them. The CDR3 region is CSVEVAGAYNEQFF. The CDR3 DNA sequence: TGCAGCGTTGAAGTGGCAGGAGCCTACAATGAGCAGTTCTTC.

This clonotype was counted many times. The V and J genes are TRBV12-3 or TRBV12-4 and TRBJ2-7, with 12 bases aligning to TRBD2. The CDR3 extends over 14 amino acids. V was pared by 5 bases and J by 12 bases, with 11 bases of the junction left unmatched. CDR3 DNA sequence: TGTGCCAGCAGTCCGTATTCTAGCGGGAGGGCCACGTACTTC. Its protein is CASSPYSSGRATYF.

This sequence joins TRBV13 and TRBJ2-3; TRBD1 agrees at 8 bases. CDR1 and CDR2 from the germline V gene are PRHDT and FYEKMQ (reference sequence). Unmatched junction bases numbered 13, after V lost 5 bases and J lost 6 bases. The CDR3 contains 16 residues. The CDR3 sequence is CASSNKQGVGLDTQYF. As DNA, the CDR3 is TGTGCCAGCAGCAACAAACAGGGGGTAGGCTTGGATACGCAGTATTTT. Together with reference TRBV13 and TRBJ2-3, the CDR3 gives the full variable domain: AAGVIQSPRHLIKEKRETATLKCYPIPRHDTVYWYQQGPGQDPQFLISFYEKMQSDKGSIPDRFSAQQFSDYHSELNMSSLELGDSALYFCASSNKQGVGLDTQYFGPGTRLTVL.

This clonotype was recorded at least ten times. The chain couples TRBV7-8 to TRBJ2-1; 15 bases map to TRBD2. CDR1 SGHVS and CDR2 FQNEAQ come from the germline V gene. This CDR3 is built from 18 residues. V was pared by 0 bases and J by 6 bases, with 6 bases of the junction left unmatched. The CDR3 DNA reads as TGTGCCAGCAGCTTAGCTGGGGGGGGACTAGCGGGAGGCAATGAGCAGTTCTTC. This encodes CASSLAGGGLAGGNEQFF.